This T cell receptor beta chain was sequenced during a study of cytomegalovirus exposure and HLA in healthy donors. 13 Jbeta primers and 60 Vbeta primers were used for the PCR. Method: immunoSEQ multiplex PCR; TCRdb's copy keeps in-frame clones and lacks some. Found here are about 60,000 clones, around 79% of them singletons; the top ten hold more than 2.5%. Comments on this clone: Its antigen is unknown.

The CDR3 is 15 residues long. The V and J ends lost 0 bases and 0 bases respectively, with 7 bases between them. CDR1 MNHEY and CDR2 SVGAGI come from the germline V gene. Notes on the study in general: Most TCR sequences showed up rarely, but some public TCRs showed up in many donors. Association of a missense DCLRE1C variant with TCR beta V- and J-gene trimming was reported in a later analysis. Several top significant clusters appeared, in a later analysis, to be linked to common viral pathogens.

This TCR derives from a female donor in good health and CMV-seronegative. The sample comprised PBMCs. The chain is built from TRBV6-5 and TRBJ2-3; D is uncertain. The CDR3 sequence is CASSYSTPSTDTQYF. Here the CDR3 DNA reads TGTGCCAGCAGTTACTCCACACCTAGCACAGATACGCAGTATTTT.